The 9 T cell receptor beta chains presented below share a single source sample, sequenced in a study of blood T cell repertoires in COVID-19. Sequencing used immunoSEQ multiplex PCR; TCRdb keeps in-frame clones, though not all of them. The data hold fewer than 90,000 clones, with around 80% observed a single time. The sequencing sample was made of peripheral blood. These receptors all stem from a man aged 45-65 years with acute or convalescent COVID-19.

The chain couples TRBV19 to TRBJ1-2; 8 nucleotides line up with TRBD1. Unmatched junction bases numbered 11, after V lost 5 bases and J lost 6 bases. This CDR3 is 15 amino acids long. Per germline, CDR1 LNHDA and CDR2 SQIVND (reference sequence). In DNA form, the CDR3 reads TGTGCCAGTAGTGCCCCGAGACAGGGGAGAGATGGCTACACCTTC. Protein product: CASSAPRQGRDGYTF.

The chain links TRBV28 to TRBJ1-1, with D unresolved. Germline values: CDR1 MDHEN, CDR2 SYDVKM. With 3 bases removed from V and 7 bases from J, the gap between germline ends came to 9 bases. The CDR3 extends over 12 amino acids. The chain's CDR3 is CASSFRGGEAFF. CDR3 DNA sequence: TGTGCCAGCAGTTTCAGAGGCGGTGAAGCTTTCTTT.

The chain combines TRBV19 with TRBJ1-1; TRBD1 matches 11 bases. The CDR3 covers 17 residues. J was trimmed by 0 bases and V by 7 bases; bases with no gene match: 10. Germline CDR1 reads LNHDA; CDR2 reads SQIVND (reference sequence). The CDR3 DNA is TGTGCCAGTAACCTTCGGGGACAGGGGGGACTGAACACTGAAGCTTTCTTT. This sequence encodes CASNLRGQGGLNTEAFF.

The chain recombines TRBV27 with TRBJ1-5; TRBD1 aligns across 7 bases. CDR1 and CDR2 from the germline V gene are MNHEY and SMNVEV (reference sequence). The V gene end was trimmed by 3 bases and the J gene end by 3 bases; junction bases not matched to a gene: 8. This CDR3 has 16 residues. The CDR3: CASSFQGTVPNQPQHF. CDR3 coding DNA: TGTGCCAGCAGTTTCCAAGGGACAGTCCCCAATCAGCCCCAGCATTTT.

The V gene is TRBV28, the J gene TRBJ2-7; 8 nucleotides align to TRBD2. V dropped 10 bases and J dropped 4; count of bases not matched to a gene: 15. The CDR3 contains 15 residues. Germline-derived CDR1 and CDR2 are MDHEN and SYDVKM. The CDR3 bases are TGTGCCATCTTCTCTGTGGCGGGAGGTGGATACGAGCAGTACTTC. It yields the protein CAIFSVAGGGYEQYF.

This clone showed up just once. One end of the junction varies from germline; a read error may be responsible. This rearrangement joins TRBV19 to TRBJ1-2; tentative D call: TRBD1 (5 bases). CDR1 LNHDA and CDR2 SQIVND come from the germline V gene (reference sequence). This CDR3 region has 16 residues. This CDR3 reads CASTPRRTKLNYGHTF. The CDR3 DNA reads TGTGCCAGTACCCCCCGTAGGACAAAACTTAACTATGGCCACACCTTC. Filled out from reference TRBV19 and TRBJ1-2, the complete variable domain reads DGGITQSPKYLFRKEGQNVTLSCEQNLNHDAMYWYRQDPGQGLRLIYYSQIVNDFQKGDIAEGYSVSREKKESFPLTVTSAQKNPTAFYLCASTPRRTKLNYGHTFGSGTRLTVV.

The CDR3 DNA reads TGTGCCAGCAGTTTGATGGGCACGGGAACAGGGGATGAGCAGTTCTTC. It is translated as CASSLMGTGTGDEQFF. The chain recombines TRBV5-4 with TRBJ2-1; 7 positions agree with TRBD1. CDR1 is SGHNT, CDR2 YYREEE, per germline (reference sequence). J was trimmed by 8 bases and V by 5 bases; bases with no gene match: 16. The length of the CDR3 is 16 residues.

The chain is built from TRBV2 and TRBJ1-4; D unresolved. This CDR3 region has 15 residues. Germline V gene data show CDR1 as SNHLY and CDR2 as FYNNEI. Trimming left V 7 bases short and J 7 bases short, with 19 bases between. The CDR3 nucleotides are TGTGCCAGCAAGAACGACCTCCCTGGGAGTGAAAAACTGTTTTTT. Amino acid sequence: CASKNDLPGSEKLFF.

The chain links TRBV29-1 to TRBJ1-5; maybe TRBD1 (6 bases). Germline V gives CDR1 SQVTM, CDR2 ANQGSEA. The CDR3 consists of 15 residues. The ends were cut back, 4 bases at V and 3 bases at J, with 16 bases in the middle. CDR3 sequence: CSVATGLSNNQPQHF. In nucleotides, the CDR3 is TGCAGCGTTGCCACAGGGCTATCCAACAATCAGCCCCAGCATTTT. Filled out from reference TRBV29-1 and TRBJ1-5, the complete variable domain reads SAVISQKPSRDICQRGTSLTIQCQVDSQVTMMFWYRQQPGQSLTLIATANQGSEATYESGFVIDKFPISRPNLTFSTLTVSNMSPEDSSIYLCSVATGLSNNQPQHFGDGTRLSIL.